These 30 T cell receptor beta chains came from one sample sequenced in a study of PD-1 blockade in mismatch repair-deficient tumors. The method was immunoSEQ multiplex PCR; TCRdb's version includes in-frame clones alone and lacks a portion of them. The sample lists tens of thousands of clones; approximately 81% were seen once. The source material was peripheral blood, sampled 12 weeks after starting pembrolizumab. All receptors come from an adult with mismatch repair-deficient cancer.

J is TRBJ2-7 and V is TRBV25-1, with 7 nucleotides matching TRBD1. Germline values: CDR1 MGHDK, CDR2 SYGVNS. CDR3 length: 13 amino acids. V lost 4 bases and J lost 4; bases outside the gene matches: 4. The CDR3 DNA reads as TGTGCCAGCAGTGTCCCAGGGGGTTACGAGCAGTACTTC. Amino acids: CASSVPGGYEQYF.

This chain joins TRBV6-5 and TRBJ1-5, with D hard to call. Germline V gives CDR1 MNHEY, CDR2 SVGAGI. Deletions cut 6 bases from V and 3 bases from J, with 9 bases between. This CDR3 has 13 residues. The DNA of the CDR3 is TGTGCCAGCAGACTGACCAACAATCAGCCCCAGCATTTT. Protein sequence: CASRLTNNQPQHF.

This clone was counted a few times. The CDR3 DNA reads as TGTGCCACGGGACAGGGGGCTAGTTACGAGCAGTACTTC. The encoded protein is CATGQGASYEQYF. The chain is built from TRBV10-3 and TRBJ2-7; 12 positions match TRBD1. Trimming at V came to 10 bases and at J to 4 bases, leaving 5 bases not matched to a gene. CDR3 length: 13 amino acids. Germline-derived CDR1 and CDR2 are ENHRY and SYGVKD.

The V call is TRBV28, the J call TRBJ1-2, with 7 bases that match TRBD1. The V and J ends lost 5 bases and 4 bases, in that order; junction bases with no gene match: 16. Germline V gene data show CDR1 as MDHEN and CDR2 as SYDVKM. This CDR3 comprises 17 residues. The CDR3 nucleotides are TGTGCCAGCAGTCCGGGCGGGACAGCCGGGCTCTTCTATGGCTACACCTTC. Its translation is CASSPGGTAGLFYGYTF.

The rearrangement uses TRBV6-5 and TRBJ2-7; 9 bases are a match to TRBD2. V was clipped by 0 bases and J by 4 bases; unmatched bases: 1. Looked up from germline, CDR1 is MNHEY and CDR2 is SVGAGI. This CDR3 spans 14 amino acids. The CDR3 is CASSYSLAGYEQYF. The CDR3 coding sequence is TGTGCCAGCAGTTACTCTCTAGCGGGGTACGAGCAGTACTTC.

The chain is built from TRBV5-1 and TRBJ1-5; TRBD1 is a possible D gene (5 bases). The CDR3 is 15 amino acids. In germline, CDR1 is SGHRS, CDR2 YFSETQ. With 2 bases removed from V and 1 base from J, the gap between germline ends came to 10 bases. The DNA for the CDR3 is TGCGCCAGCAGCTTCCAGGGTGGGAGCAATCAGCCCCAGCATTTT. Its translation is CASSFQGGSNQPQHF.

The rearrangement joins TRBV15 to TRBJ2-3, with 7 bases lining up with TRBD2. V was pared by 5 bases and J by 2 bases, with 7 bases of the junction left unmatched. The CDR3 is made up of 15 amino acids. In germline, CDR1 is LNHNV, CDR2 YYDKDF (reference sequence). As DNA, the CDR3 is TGTGCCACCAGCGAGGAGGGAGGGGCCACAGATACGCAGTATTTT. Amino acids: CATSEEGGATDTQYF. Drawing the rest from reference TRBV15 and TRBJ2-3, the complete variable domain is DAMVIQNPRYQVTQFGKPVTLSCSQTLNHNVMYWYQQKSSQAPKLLFHYYDKDFNNEADTPDNFQSRRPNTSFCFLDIRSPGLGDTAMYLCATSEEGGATDTQYFGPGTRLTVL.

The chain uses TRBV5-1 and TRBJ1-1; tentatively, D is TRBD1 (5 bases). V lost 2 bases and J lost 2, with 7 bases in between. This CDR3 comprises 13 residues. The V gene's germline CDR1 is SGHRS and CDR2 YFSETQ. The CDR3 region has the DNA TGCGCCAGCAGCTTCCAGGGAAACACTGAAGCTTTCTTT. This sequence encodes CASSFQGNTEAFF.

The chain combines TRBV11-2 with TRBJ1-1; weak D call: TRBD1 (6 bases). In germline, CDR1 is SGHAT, CDR2 FQNNGV. V shed 2 bases and J shed 8 bases, with 12 bases lying between them. The CDR3 is 13 residues long. The CDR3: CASSLSTGREAFF. In nucleotides, the CDR3 is TGTGCCAGCAGCTTAAGCACAGGGAGGGAAGCTTTCTTT.

CDR3 amino acids: CASSLDRESYEQYF. The CDR3 coding sequence is TGTGCCAGCAGCCTGGACAGGGAATCCTACGAGCAGTACTTC. The chain recombines TRBV11-1 with TRBJ2-7; 8 bases are a match to TRBD1. V lost 5 bases, J lost 1 base, and 4 bases stayed unmatched. CDR1 is SGHAT, CDR2 FQDESV, per germline (reference sequence). The CDR3 loop spans 14 amino acids.

The rearrangement uses TRBV30 and TRBJ1-1; D gene ambiguous. In germline, CDR1 is GTSNPN, CDR2 SVGIG (reference sequence). The ends were cut back, 0 bases at V and 14 bases at J, with 16 bases in the middle. The CDR3 covers 12 residues. CDR3 bases: TGTGCCTGGAGTGTGAACTGGCAGGTGTTCTTCTTT. This gives the protein CAWSVNWQVFFF.

The gene calls are TRBV7-2 and TRBJ2-1, with 13 positions matching TRBD2. Trimming cost V 5 bases and J 7 bases; bases outside gene matches: 8. Germline CDR1 reads SGHTA; CDR2 reads FQGNSA. The CDR3 is 16 residues long. CDR3 in DNA: TGTGCCAGCAGCCTCCGGACTAGCGGGAGCTCTAATGAGCAGTTCTTC. Translation: CASSLRTSGSSNEQFF.

This sequence joins TRBV7-2 and TRBJ2-1, with D perhaps matching TRBD2 (5 bases). The CDR3 contains 15 residues. Trimming removed 5 bases from V and 0 bases from J, with 11 bases in between. Germline CDR1 and CDR2: SGHTA and FQGNSA. The CDR3 loop is CASSLSGSSYNEQFF. The CDR3 DNA follows: TGTGCCAGCAGCCTCAGCGGTAGCTCCTACAATGAGCAGTTCTTC.

The chain combines TRBV19 with TRBJ1-1; no firm D call. The CDR3 is 13 amino acids. Trimming stripped 8 bases from V and 7 bases from J, with 17 bases between. CDR1 LNHDA and CDR2 SQIVND come from the germline V gene (reference sequence). CDR3 sequence reads: CASEVQKGNEAFF. The CDR3 DNA reads as TGTGCCAGTGAGGTCCAAAAGGGTAATGAAGCTTTCTTT.

The CDR3 protein is CASSRGTSGSVEQFF. CDR3 DNA: TGTGCCAGCAGTCGGGGGACTAGCGGGAGTGTTGAGCAGTTCTTC. The J gene is TRBJ2-1, the V gene TRBV27; the match to TRBD2 covers 14 bases. The CDR3 is 15 residues long. Germline V lookup: CDR1 MNHEY, CDR2 SMNVEV (reference sequence). Trimming cost V 5 bases and J 9 bases; bases outside gene matches: 6.

The rearrangement joins TRBV6-6 to TRBJ1-2; the D gene is possibly TRBD1 (6 bases). Trimming removed 1 base from V and 4 bases from J, with 13 bases in between. Germline V lookup: CDR1 MNHNY, CDR2 SVGAGI (reference sequence). The CDR3 is made up of 15 amino acids. The CDR3 is CASSYFPGQSYGYTF. CDR3 DNA: TGTGCCAGCAGTTACTTTCCCGGACAGAGCTATGGCTACACCTTC.

The chain is built from TRBV6-5 and TRBJ2-1; D is ambiguous. CDR1 and CDR2 from the germline V gene are MNHEY and SVGAGI. Trimming removed 0 bases at V and 8 bases at J, with 5 bases between. The CDR3 loop spans 12 amino acids. CDR3 in DNA: TGTGCCAGCAGTTACTCGAGTGATGAGCAGTTCTTC. Amino acid sequence: CASSYSSDEQFF.

The V and J genes are TRBV6-6 and TRBJ1-2; possibly TRBD1 for D (5 bases). Germline V CDR1 and CDR2: MNHNY, SVGAGI (reference sequence). Trimming stripped 5 bases from V and 7 bases from J, with 14 bases between. The CDR3 sequence is 13 residues long. For the CDR3, the DNA is TGTGCCAGCAGTCTCTCGGGGGGTTCTGGCTACACCTTC. This sequence encodes CASSLSGGSGYTF.

This rearrangement joins TRBV18 to TRBJ2-1; 8 positions match TRBD2. This CDR3 is 16 amino acids long. Germline V gene sequence: CDR1 KGHSH, CDR2 LQKENI. V lost 3 bases and J lost 6; bases outside the gene matches: 10. CDR3 amino acids: CASSPLLAASGNEQFF. CDR3 DNA sequence: TGTGCCAGCTCACCCCTACTAGCGGCGTCGGGCAATGAGCAGTTCTTC. Complete variable domain (other parts from reference TRBV18 and TRBJ2-1): NAGVMQNPRHLVRRRGQEARLRCSPMKGHSHVYWYRQLPEEGLKFMVYLQKENIIDESGMPKERFSAEFPKEGPSILRIQQVVRGDSAAYFCASSPLLAASGNEQFFGPGTRLTVL.

The V gene is TRBV2, the J gene TRBJ2-3; weak D call: TRBD1 (5 bases). Per germline, CDR1 SNHLY and CDR2 FYNNEI. V lost 6 bases, J lost 3 bases, and 10 bases lay in between. The CDR3 extends over 13 amino acids. CDR3 sequence: CASRQGRTDTQYF. Here the CDR3 DNA reads TGTGCCAGCAGGCAGGGTCGGACAGATACGCAGTATTTT. Supplemented by reference TRBV2 and TRBJ2-3, the full variable domain reads EPEVTQTPSHQVTQMGQEVILRCVPISNHLYFYWYRQILGQKVEFLVSFYNNEISEKSEIFDDQFSVERPDGSNFTLKIRSTKLEDSAMYFCASRQGRTDTQYFGPGTRLTVL.

This sequence joins TRBV10-3 and TRBJ1-5; 11 bases match TRBD1. V lost 3 bases, J lost 7 bases, and 8 bases stayed unmatched. This CDR3 comprises 16 residues. The germline V gene encodes CDR1 ENHRY and CDR2 SYGVKD. The chain's CDR3 is CAISEKGQGVGQPQHF. For the CDR3, the DNA is TGTGCCATCAGTGAAAAGGGACAGGGGGTGGGACAGCCCCAGCATTTT.

This rearrangement joins TRBV27 to TRBJ2-7, with 12 bases that match TRBD1. Germline CDR1 is MNHEY and CDR2 is SMNVEV (reference sequence). V was pared by 5 bases and J by 7 bases, with 18 bases of the junction left unmatched. This CDR3 comprises 18 residues. The CDR3 DNA is TGTGCCAGCAGTCTTATATCCCCGGGACAGGGGGCTTTGGGAGAGCAGTACTTC. Protein: CASSLISPGQGALGEQYF.

The rearrangement links TRBV2 to TRBJ1-2; possibly TRBD1 for D (5 bases). The CDR3 is 13 amino acids. Trimming left V 8 bases short and J 4 bases short, with 14 bases between. Per the germline V gene, CDR1 is SNHLY and CDR2 is FYNNEI. In nucleotides, the CDR3 is TGTGCCAGCCACGTGGGGCCGGGCTATGGCTACACCTTC. Translation gives CASHVGPGYGYTF.

V and J are TRBV6-5 and TRBJ1-5; a possible D gene is TRBD1 (5 bases). CDR1 MNHEY and CDR2 SVGAGI come from the germline V gene. The CDR3 length is 15 residues. V was clipped by 5 bases and J by 1 base, with 12 bases between them. The CDR3 loop is CASSAGLGSNQPQHF. CDR3 DNA sequence: TGTGCCAGCAGTGCAGGGTTAGGGAGCAATCAGCCCCAGCATTTT.

The chain employs TRBV6-5 and TRBJ1-5; TRBD1 is a possible D gene (5 bases). This CDR3 spans 13 amino acids. Germline V CDR1 and CDR2: MNHEY, SVGAGI. Trimming stripped 2 bases from V and 6 bases from J, with 8 bases between. The CDR3 DNA reads as TGTGCCAGCAGTTACGTGGGGGGTCAGCCCCAGCATTTT. This encodes CASSYVGGQPQHF.

The gene calls are TRBV12-5 and TRBJ2-1; tentatively, D is TRBD2 (6 bases). Germline V CDR1 and CDR2: LGHNT, FRNRAP. The V end was cut by 3 bases, the J end by 0 bases, with 12 bases between. The CDR3 length is 16 residues. This CDR3 reads CASGFTGGSSYNEQFF. The CDR3 coding sequence is TGTGCTAGTGGTTTCACCGGAGGGAGCTCCTACAATGAGCAGTTCTTC. Together with reference TRBV12-5 and TRBJ2-1, the CDR3 gives the full variable domain: DARVTQTPRHKVTEMGQEVTMRCQPILGHNTVFWYRQTMMQGLELLAYFRNRAPLDDSGMPKDRFSAEMPDATLATLKIQPSEPRDSAVYFCASGFTGGSSYNEQFFGPGTRLTVL.

The J gene is TRBJ2-3, the V gene TRBV10-3; no definite D call. V was clipped by 0 bases and J by 5 bases, with 3 bases between them. The CDR3 runs 12 residues. Germline V gene sequence: CDR1 ENHRY, CDR2 SYGVKD. The CDR3 region is CAISESGDTQYF. The CDR3 DNA is TGTGCCATCAGTGAGTCGGGAGATACGCAGTATTTT.

The chain carries TRBV7-6 and TRBJ1-1; no definite D call. The CDR3 is 15 residues long. Germline V gene sequence: CDR1 SGHVS, CDR2 FNYEAQ. The ends were cut back, 8 bases at V and 5 bases at J, with 21 bases in the middle. In DNA form, the CDR3 reads TGTGCCAGCCGTGCCGGGCCGCGGGGTGGGACTGAAGCTTTCTTT. The encoded protein is CASRAGPRGGTEAFF.

The CDR3 DNA follows: TGTGCCAGCTCACCGAAGCACAATTCTGAGCAGTTCTTC. Amino acid sequence: CASSPKHNSEQFF. This chain connects TRBV18 to TRBJ2-1; D unclear. V lost 3 bases to trimming and J lost 9 bases, with 12 bases between them. The CDR3 is 13 amino acids. Germline-derived CDR1 and CDR2 are KGHSH and LQKENI.

This chain's CDR3 is CASSEAQGSAGYGYTF. The CDR3, as DNA: TGTGCCAGCAGTGAAGCACAAGGCTCGGCAGGTTATGGCTACACCTTC. The J gene is TRBJ1-2, the V gene TRBV6-1; no firm D call. The V gene lost 0 bases and the J gene lost 5 bases, with 16 bases spanning the gap. The germline V gene encodes CDR1 MNHNS and CDR2 SASEGT. This CDR3 has 16 residues.